A single sample is the source of the 3 T cell receptor beta chains below, sequenced in a study of blood T cell repertoires in COVID-19. Profiling relied on immunoSEQ multiplex PCR, and the TCRdb table lists in-frame clones only, not all of them. The sample includes some 120,000 clones, roughly 84% of them seen just once. Sequencing was done on a sample of peripheral blood. Every receptor here comes from a man in his sixties with acute or convalescent COVID-19.

The chain carries TRBV9 and TRBJ2-1; TRBD2 aligns across 7 bases. The germline gives CDR1 SGDLS, CDR2 YYNGEE. This CDR3 is built from 17 residues. J lost 10 bases, V lost 4 bases, and 20 bases had no gene match. The CDR3 is CASSSGRLGQRDVEQFF. CDR3 nucleotides: TGTGCCAGCAGCTCGGGCAGACTGGGGCAGCGGGATGTCGAGCAGTTCTTC.

V usage is TRBV9 and J usage is TRBJ2-7, with 7 bases fitting TRBD1. J gave up 1 base and V 4 bases, and 5 bases lay outside the gene matches. CDR1 is SGDLS and CDR2 is YYNGEE in the germline V gene. This CDR3 is 14 amino acids long. Here the CDR3 reads CASSLGQASYEQYF. The CDR3 coding sequence is TGTGCCAGCAGCTTAGGACAGGCTTCCTACGAGCAGTACTTC. The variable domain in full, with the rest retrieved from reference TRBV9 and TRBJ2-7, is DSGVTQTPKHLITATGQRVTLRCSPRSGDLSVYWYQQSLDQGLQFLIQYYNGEERAKGNILERFSAQQFPDLHSELNLSSLELGDSALYFCASSLGQASYEQYFGPGTRLTVT.

This clone was observed once. The chain has TRBV27 and TRBJ1-5; TRBD1 matches 11 bases. The CDR3 totals 16 residues. From germline, CDR1 is MNHEY and CDR2 SMNVEV (reference sequence). Losses at the gene ends were 5 bases for V and 3 bases for J; bases not matched to a gene: 6. The CDR3 spells CASSPRTGGLNQPQHF. The CDR3 nucleotides are TGTGCCAGCAGTCCCCGGACAGGGGGCCTCAATCAGCCCCAGCATTTT.